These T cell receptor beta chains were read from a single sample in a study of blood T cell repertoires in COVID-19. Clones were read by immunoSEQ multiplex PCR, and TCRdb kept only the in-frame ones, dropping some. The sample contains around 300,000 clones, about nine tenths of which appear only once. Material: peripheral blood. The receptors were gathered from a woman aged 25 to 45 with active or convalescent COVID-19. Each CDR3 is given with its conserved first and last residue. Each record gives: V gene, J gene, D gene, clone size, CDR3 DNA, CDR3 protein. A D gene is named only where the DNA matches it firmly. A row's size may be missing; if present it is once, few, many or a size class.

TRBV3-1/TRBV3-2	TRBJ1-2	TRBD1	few	TGTGCCAGCAGCCTTCTGACAGGGGATGGCTACACCTTC	CASSLLTGDGYTF
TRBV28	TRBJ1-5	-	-	TGTGCCAGCAGTTTACGGGGGGTTGGCAATCAGCCCCAGCATTTT	CASSLRGVGNQPQHF
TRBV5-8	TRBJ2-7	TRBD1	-	TGTGCCAGCAGCCGACAGGGGCGGGAGCAGTACTTC	CASSRQGREQYF
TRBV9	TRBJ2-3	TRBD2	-	TGTGCCAGCAGCTCTAGCGGGGGGTACACAGATACGCAGTATTTT	CASSSSGGYTDTQYF
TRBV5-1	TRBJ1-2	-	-	TGCGCCAGCAGCGCGGGTGATGGAAACTATGGCTACACCTTC	CASSAGDGNYGYTF
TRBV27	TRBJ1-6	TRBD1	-	TGTGCCAGCAGTTTACGAACCGGGACAGTTTATAATTCACCCCTCCACTTT	CASSLRTGTVYNSPLHF
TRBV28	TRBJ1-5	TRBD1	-	TGTGCCAGCAGTGAGGGACAGGGCGGCCAGCCCCAGCATTTT	CASSEGQGGQPQHF
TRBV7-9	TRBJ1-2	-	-	TGTGCCAGCAGCCACTCGGGGAGCGGCTACACCTTC	CASSHSGSGYTF
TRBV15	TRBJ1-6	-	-	TGTGCCACCAGCTGGGGGGGCCTATCAGGGGATAGTTCACCCCTCCACTTT	CATSWGGLSGDSSPLHF
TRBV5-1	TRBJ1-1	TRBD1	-	TGCGCCAGCAGCTTGGTAGGGGGCAGAGGGAACACTGAAGCTTTCTTT	CASSLVGGRGNTEAFF
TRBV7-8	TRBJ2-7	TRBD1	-	TGTGCCAGCAGCTTAGTGAGGGACAGGGGCCACGAGCAGTACTTC	CASSLVRDRGHEQYF
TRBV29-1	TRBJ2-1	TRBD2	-	TGCAGCGTTGCTAGCGGGAGCCCCTACAATGAGCAGTTCTTC	CSVASGSPYNEQFF
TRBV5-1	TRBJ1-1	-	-	TGCGCCAGCAGCTTGGTGGGCAACCTGAACACTGAAGCTTTCTTT	CASSLVGNLNTEAFF
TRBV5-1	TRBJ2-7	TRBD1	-	TGCGCCAGCAGCTTGGACCCGGGAACAGGGGGTACCCAGCAGTACTTC	CASSLDPGTGGTQQYF
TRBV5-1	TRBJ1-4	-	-	TGCGCCAGCAGCTTGGTGGCGGGGAGTGAAAAACTGTTTTTT	CASSLVAGSEKLFF
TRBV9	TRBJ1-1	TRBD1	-	TGTGCCAGCAGCGCATTCATAACAGGGGTAAACACTGAAGCTTTCTTT	CASSAFITGVNTEAFF
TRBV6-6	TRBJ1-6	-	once	TGTGCCAGCAGTTACATGACCGGGGATCGGTATTCACCCCTCCACTTT	CASSYMTGDRYSPLHF
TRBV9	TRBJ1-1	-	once	TGTGCCAGCAGCGCTGGACTGGGCACTGAAGCTTTCTTT	CASSAGLGTEAFF
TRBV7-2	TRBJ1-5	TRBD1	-	TGTGCCAGCAGCTTAAACAGGGGAAGCAATCAGCCCCAGCATTTT	CASSLNRGSNQPQHF
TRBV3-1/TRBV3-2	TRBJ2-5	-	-	TGTGCCAGCAGCCAATTGGTGTCGGGAGAGACCCAGTACTTC	CASSQLVSGETQYF
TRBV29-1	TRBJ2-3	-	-	TGCAGCGTTGACTTCGGGGGAGATACGCAGTATTTT	CSVDFGGDTQYF
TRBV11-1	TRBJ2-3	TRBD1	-	TGTGCCAGCAGACTCACAGGGGACACAGATACGCAGTATTTT	CASRLTGDTDTQYF
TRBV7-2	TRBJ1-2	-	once	TGTGCCAGCAGCTTTCAGGGTGGTAGCTATGGCTACACCTTC	CASSFQGGSYGYTF
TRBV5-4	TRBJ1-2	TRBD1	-	TGTGCCAGCAGCCTAGGCCGGGACAGGGGAGGCTGGGGCTACACCTTC	CASSLGRDRGGWGYTF
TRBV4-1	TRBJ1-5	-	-	TGCGCCAGCAGCCCTACGACAAGCCGGCCCCAGCATTTT	CASSPTTSRPQHF
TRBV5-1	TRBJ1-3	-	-	TGCGCCAGCAGCTTGGTAGCAGGGTTCTCTGGAAACACCATATATTTT	CASSLVAGFSGNTIYF
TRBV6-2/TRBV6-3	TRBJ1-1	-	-	TGTGCCAGCAGTTACTCGGGCCGAAACACTGAAGCTTTCTTT	CASSYSGRNTEAFF
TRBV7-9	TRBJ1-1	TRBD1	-	TGTGCCAGCAGCCATAGGGACAGACTGAACACTGAAGCTTTCTTT	CASSHRDRLNTEAFF
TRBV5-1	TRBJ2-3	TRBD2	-	TGCGCCAGCAACCCGCTAGCGGGGGTCCCCTCTACAGATACGCAGTATTTT	CASNPLAGVPSTDTQYF
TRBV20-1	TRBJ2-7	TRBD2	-	TGCAGTGCTAGTTCACTAGCGGGGGGAATCTACGAGCAGTACTTC	CSASSLAGGIYEQYF
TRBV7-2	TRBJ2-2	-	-	TGTGCCAGCAGCTCTCAGCGCTCTCGGGTGTTTTTT	CASSSQRSRVFF
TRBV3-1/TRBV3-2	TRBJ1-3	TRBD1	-	TGTGCCAGCAGTGACGGGACAGGGGCGGAAAACACCATATATTTT	CASSDGTGAENTIYF
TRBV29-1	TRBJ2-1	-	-	TGCAGCGCTGGTGGGGCTTCCAGCTCCTACAATGAGCAGTTCTTC	CSAGGASSSYNEQFF
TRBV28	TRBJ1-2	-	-	TGTGCCAGCCGGATGGACAGAATTTGGTCTGGCTACACCTTC	CASRMDRIWSGYTF
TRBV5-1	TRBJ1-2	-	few	TGCGCCAGCAGCTTGGCCTCGACAGCGGGCGGCTACACCTTC	CASSLASTAGGYTF
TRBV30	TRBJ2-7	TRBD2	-	TGTGCCTGGAGTGTACGAGCGGGGGGGATCCACGAGCAGTACTTC	CAWSVRAGGIHEQYF
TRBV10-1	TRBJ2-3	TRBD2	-	TGCGCCAGCAGTGAGGCGGTCACTAGCGGGGGGCCCCAGGATACGCAGTATTTT	CASSEAVTSGGPQDTQYF
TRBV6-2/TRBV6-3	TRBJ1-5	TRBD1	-	TGTGCCAGCAGTTCCCGGGACAGGAGGTATAGCAATCAGCCCCAGCATTTT	CASSSRDRRYSNQPQHF
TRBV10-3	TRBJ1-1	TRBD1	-	TGTGCCACCCGACAGGGGCTTAACACTGAAGCTTTCTTT	CATRQGLNTEAFF
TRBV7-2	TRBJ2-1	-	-	TGTGCCAGCAGCCAGGGGCGTCCCTCATGGGTATTCTTC	CASSQGRPSWVFF
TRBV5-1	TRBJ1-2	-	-	TGCGCCAGCAGCTTGTCTCGCCGGGCCGATCCAGGGGATGGCTACACCTTC	CASSLSRRADPGDGYTF
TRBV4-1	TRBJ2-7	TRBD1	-	TGCGCCAGCAGCCAATCACAGGGGGCGCGCTCCGAGCAGTACTTC	CASSQSQGARSEQYF
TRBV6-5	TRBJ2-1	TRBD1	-	TGTGCCACATTACAGGGGAGCAATGAGCAGTTCTTC	CATLQGSNEQFF
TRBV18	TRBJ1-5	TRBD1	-	TGTGCCAGCTCCCCAAGCCCGGACAGGGGAAATCAGCCCCAGCATTTT	CASSPSPDRGNQPQHF
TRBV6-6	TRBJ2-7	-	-	TGTGCCAGCAGTTGGGTATCGGGGAGTTCCTACGAGCAGTACTTC	CASSWVSGSSYEQYF
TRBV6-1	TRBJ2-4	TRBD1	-	TGTGCCAGCAGTGACCTTGGGACAGACAAAAACATTCAGTACTTC	CASSDLGTDKNIQYF
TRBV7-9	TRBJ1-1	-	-	TGTGCCAGCAGCTTAGTGGGGGGGAACACTGAAGCTTTCTTT	CASSLVGGNTEAFF
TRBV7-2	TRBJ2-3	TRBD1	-	TGTGCCAGCAGCTTAGTGACAGGGGGTACGCAGTATTTT	CASSLVTGGTQYF
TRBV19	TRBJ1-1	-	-	TGTGCCAGCCGCTCGACCCCGGGGGGCACTGAAGCTTTCTTT	CASRSTPGGTEAFF
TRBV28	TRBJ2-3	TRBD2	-	TGTGCCAGCAGTCCCCTTTTGGGACTAGCGGGACGGGTGGCAGATACGCAGTATTTT	CASSPLLGLAGRVADTQYF
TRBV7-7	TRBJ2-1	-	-	TGTGCTAGCTCTCCGACTAGAAACGGTGAGCAGTTCTTC	CASSPTRNGEQFF
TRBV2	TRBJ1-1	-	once	TGTGCCAGCGCCCTGGAGCGCACTGAAGCTTTCTTT	CASALERTEAFF
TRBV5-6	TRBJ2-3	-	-	TGTGCCAGCAGCTTGCCGGGGAGTCCAGATACGCAGTATTTT	CASSLPGSPDTQYF
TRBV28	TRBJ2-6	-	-	TGTGCCAGCAGTTTAGGGGCAGGCTTCGTCGGGGCCAACGTCCTGACTTTC	CASSLGAGFVGANVLTF
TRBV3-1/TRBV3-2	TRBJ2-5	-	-	TGTGCCAGCAGCCAAGCAGGGGCTGCGGAGACCCAGTACTTC	CASSQAGAAETQYF